This T cell receptor beta chain was found in a study of cytomegalovirus exposure and HLA in healthy donors. The PCR used 60 Vbeta and 13 Jbeta primers. TCRdb keeps only in-frame clones here, not all; method: immunoSEQ multiplex PCR. Found here are around 33,000 clones, roughly 76% of them singletons; the top ten hold about 8%. About this clone itself: Antigen specificity is unknown.

General observations from the study: Immune exposure information available was restricted to CMV serostatus. Roughly even sequencing depth across donors was the assumption behind the presence/absence analyses. Prediction of most subjects' HLA-A and HLA-B alleles by TCR beta sequences was reportedly accurate. Reports credit the classifier with highly specific, highly sensitive diagnosis of cytomegalovirus status.

The specimen was PBMCs. The TCR sequence derives from a woman aged 25-40 years in good health and CMV-seropositive.

CDR3 sequence: CASRGTGADTQYF. In nucleotides, the CDR3 is TGTGCCAGCAGGGGGACAGGGGCAGATACGCAGTATTTT. The chain uses TRBV27 and TRBJ2-3; 10 bases line up with TRBD1. Unmatched junction bases numbered 1, after V lost 6 bases and J lost 4 bases. The CDR3 runs to 13 residues. CDR1 is MNHEY and CDR2 is SMNVEV in the germline V gene (reference sequence).